This entry describes one T cell receptor beta chain. No antigen is known for it. The data belong to a study of long-term antiretroviral therapy in people with HIV. Overall study: First collections came about a decade before the 2015 immediate-ART recommendation. Study observations and caveats: Pre-ART expanded clones dominated the repertoire at every time point. CDR3 lengths in HIV samples spanned a narrower range than controls.

V gave up 6 bases and J gave up 7 bases; unmatched junction bases: 8. The CDR3 is made up of 13 amino acids. From germline, CDR1 is MDHEN and CDR2 SYDVKM. The authors ran the immunoSEQ assay, v3.0, at survey level. Sequencing used immunoSEQ multiplex PCR; TCRdb keeps in-frame clones, though not all of them. The data show more than 30,000 clones, roughly 80% seen once. At least two post-ART and at least one pre-ART PBMC sample were available for each donor. Specimen: unsorted PBMCs, collected 1.9 years after starting antiretroviral therapy. V is TRBV28 and J is TRBJ1-1; 7 bases map to TRBD1. The TCR comes from a man between 18 and 29 years old with HIV. The DNA for the CDR3 is TGTGCCAGCAGAAGGGACAGCGACCGTGAAGCTTTCTTT. Residues: CASRRDSDREAFF. Full variable domain (missing parts from reference TRBV28 and TRBJ1-1): DVKVTQSSRYLVKRTGEKVFLECVQDMDHENMFWYRQDPGLGLRLIYFSYDVKMKEKGDIPEGYSVSREKKERFSLILESASTNQTSMYLCASRRDSDREAFFGQGTRLTVV.